The 24 T cell receptor beta chains listed next were all sequenced from one sample in a study of molecular identifiers for immune sequencing clone quantification. TCRdb re-analysed the PCR reads in MiXCR, keeping a single row per CDR3 protein. The data contain 9,500 to 15,000 distinct CDR3 sequences, 18% of them singletons. The sample taken for sequencing was naive CD8+ T cells from blood, with Jurkat cell RNA spiked in. Indicated subset: FACS-sorted CD8+CD4-CCR7+CD45RA+ naive T cells. Receptor source: a human donor in good health. Some libraries in this study had Jurkat cell RNA spiked in.

This clonotype was recorded at least ten times. V gene TRBV12-3 or TRBV12-4 combines with J gene TRBJ2-7, with D maybe TRBD1 (5 bases). V was trimmed by 3 bases and J by 5 bases, leaving 17 bases between them. The CDR3 contains 15 residues. The CDR3, as DNA: TGTGCCAGCAGTTTGTCTCCGGCAGGGTTGCACGAGCAGTACTTC. This encodes CASSLSPAGLHEQYF.

Many counts were recorded for this clonotype. The CDR3 here is CASSQENSLGLREAFF. In DNA form, the CDR3 reads TGTGCCAGCAGCCAAGAAAACAGCCTTGGTCTCCGGGAAGCTTTCTTT. V and J are TRBV4-2 and TRBJ1-1, with D unclear. Germline CDR1 and CDR2: LGHNA and YNFKEQ. V lost 0 bases, J lost 8 bases, and 19 bases lay in between. CDR3 length: 16 amino acids.

This clonotype was detected many times. V usage is TRBV3-1 and J usage is TRBJ2-7; 9 nucleotides align to TRBD2. The ends lost 2 bases at V and 2 bases at J; junction bases unmatched: 16. The V gene's germline CDR1 is LGHDT and CDR2 YNNKEL (reference sequence). The CDR3 has 19 residues. CDR3 loop: CASSQMGIDLAGRAYEQYF. CDR3 sequence (DNA): TGTGCCAGCAGCCAAATGGGAATAGATCTAGCGGGACGAGCCTACGAGCAGTACTTC.

In the case of this clonotype: A much larger clone sits a single nucleotide away, making a read error possible. The chain employs TRBV24-1 and TRBJ2-1; 11 bases align to TRBD2. This CDR3 comprises 18 residues. The J segment lost 5 bases and the V segment lost 3 bases, leaving 11 bases of the junction unmatched. From germline, CDR1 is KGHDR and CDR2 SFDVKD. In nucleotides, the CDR3 is TGTGCCACCAGTGATGTAGCCGGGACTAGCGGAGCAGACAATGAGCAGTTCTTC. It codes for CATSDVAGTSGADNEQFF.

This clonotype was detected many times. The chain joins TRBV11-2 to TRBJ2-7; no clear D. The CDR3 consists of 12 residues. Germline CDR1 is SGHAT and CDR2 is FQNNGV. V was clipped by 5 bases and J by 3 bases, with 8 bases between them. The CDR3 is CASSGSGYEQYF. The CDR3 DNA sequence: TGTGCCAGCAGCGGATCAGGCTACGAGCAGTACTTC.

This clonotype was detected a few times. Since a much larger clone is just one base distant, this may be a read error. The chain combines TRBV27 with TRBJ2-7; perhaps TRBD1 as D (6 bases). The end of the DNA fits TRBJ2-5 better, so the J call may be wrong. The germline V gene has CDR1 MNHEY and CDR2 SMNVEV (reference sequence). This CDR3 comprises 12 residues. The CDR3 region is CASSLSGGTQYF. The CDR3 coding sequence is TGTGCCAGCAGTTTATCAGGGGGGACCCAGTACTTC.

This clonotype was observed many times. The V and J genes are TRBV28 and TRBJ1-1; possibly TRBD1 for D (5 bases). The V end lost 5 bases, the J end lost 4 bases, and 14 bases lay between the germline ends. The CDR3 sequence is 14 residues long. CDR1 is MDHEN, CDR2 SYDVKM, per germline. The CDR3 sequence is CASSMRGEFTEAFF. The CDR3 nucleotides are TGTGCCAGCAGTATGAGGGGAGAATTCACTGAAGCTTTCTTT. The full variable domain, rest sourced from reference TRBV28 and TRBJ1-1, is DVKVTQSSRYLVKRTGEKVFLECVQDMDHENMFWYRQDPGLGLRLIYFSYDVKMKEKGDIPEGYSVSREKKERFSLILESASTNQTSMYLCASSMRGEFTEAFFGQGTRLTVV.

This clonotype showed up many times. V is TRBV20-1 and J is TRBJ2-3; TRBD2 matches at 7 bases. Per germline, CDR1 DFQATT and CDR2 SNEGSKA (reference sequence). The trim removed 0 bases at V and 6 bases at J, leaving 6 bases unmatched. The CDR3 spans 14 residues. CDR3 sequence: CSARDLGRMDTQYF. CDR3 sequence (DNA): TGCAGTGCTAGAGATCTCGGGAGGATGGATACGCAGTATTTT.

Many counts were recorded for this clonotype. This chain uses TRBV6-2 or TRBV6-3 with TRBJ1-2; 7 bases align to TRBD1. The J segment lost 4 bases and the V segment lost 8 bases, leaving 7 bases of the junction unmatched. From germline, CDR1 is MNHEY and CDR2 SVGEGT. The CDR3 runs 13 residues. CDR3 protein: CASSRGQLYGYTF. The CDR3 DNA sequence: TGTGCCAGCTCAAGGGGACAGCTCTATGGCTACACCTTC.

This clonotype has ten or more counts. V gene TRBV29-1 combines with J gene TRBJ2-7, with 13 bases matching TRBD2. V shed 7 bases, J shed 4 bases, and the junction held 13 bases outside the gene matches. The CDR3 totals 16 residues. Looked up from germline, CDR1 is SQVTM and CDR2 is ANQGSEA. The DNA for the CDR3 is TGCAGCGCCTGGACTAGCGGGAGCCAAACCCCATACGAGCAGTACTTC. Translating it yields CSAWTSGSQTPYEQYF.

Note on this clonotype: A read error may produce the germline difference seen at one junction end. This chain connects TRBV5-1 to TRBJ2-5; 7 bases align to TRBD1. The CDR3 totals 14 residues. Germline CDR1 SGHRS, CDR2 YFSETQ. The CDR3 region is CANSLDRTGMTQYF. CDR3 sequence (DNA): TGCGCCAACAGCTTGGACAGGACGGGGATGACCCAGTACTTC. Complete variable domain (other parts from reference TRBV5-1 and TRBJ2-5): KAGVTQTPRYLIKTRGQQVTLSCSPISGHRSVSWYQQTPGQGLQFLFEYFSETQRNKGNFPGRFSGRQFSNSRSEMNVSTLELGDSALYLCANSLDRTGMTQYFGPGTRLLVL.

Turning to this clonotype: A single base separates this from a much larger clone, so it may be a read error. The CDR3 nucleotides are TGTGCCGGCAGCCGCTCGGGACGGACCTACGAGCAGTACTTC. This codes for CAGSRSGRTYEQYF. The chain has TRBV12-3 or TRBV12-4 and TRBJ2-7, with D perhaps assigned TRBD1 or TRBD2 (5 bases each). There are 14 residues in the CDR3.

The V call is TRBV27, the J call TRBJ2-7, with 8 bases identical to TRBD1. The CDR3 spans 16 residues. Germline V lookup: CDR1 MNHEY, CDR2 SMNVEV (reference sequence). V trimming: 5 bases; J trimming: 4 bases; junction bases outside the gene matches: 13. CDR3 loop: CASSPTPRGLSYEQYF. As DNA, the CDR3 is TGTGCCAGCAGTCCGACCCCCAGGGGGCTGAGTTACGAGCAGTACTTC.

By share, this clonotype ranks as medium-sized (0.01 to 0.1%). V gene TRBV11-2 combines with J gene TRBJ2-3; 7 positions match TRBD2. The J segment lost 6 bases and the V segment lost 6 bases, leaving 15 bases of the junction unmatched. The CDR3 sequence is 16 residues long. The germline gives CDR1 SGHAT, CDR2 FQNNGV. The CDR3 sequence: CASSYPQGGPGDTQYF. Here the CDR3 DNA reads TGTGCCAGCAGTTACCCCCAGGGAGGGCCCGGCGATACGCAGTATTTT. Variable domain in full (rest from reference TRBV11-2 and TRBJ2-3): EAGVAQSPRYKIIEKRQSVAFWCNPISGHATLYWYQQILGQGPKLLIQFQNNGVVDDSQLPKDRFSAERLKGVDSTLKIQPAKLEDSAVYLCASSYPQGGPGDTQYFGPGTRLTVL.

This clonotype ranks as medium-sized. This chain connects TRBV6-4 to TRBJ2-3, with TRBD2 matching 7 bases. V shed 8 bases, J shed 3 bases, and the junction held 14 bases outside the gene matches. Germline CDR1 is MRHNA and CDR2 is SNTAGT. The CDR3 covers 16 residues. The DNA for the CDR3 is TGTGCCAGCGTGGAGTGGCTGGCGGGAGCGACAGATACGCAGTATTTT. It specifies CASVEWLAGATDTQYF.

This clonotype was counted a few times. A read error is possible here, since a much larger clone lies one base away. The rearrangement uses TRBV29-1 and TRBJ2-1; D might be TRBD1 or TRBD2, each matching 5 bases. There are 13 residues in the CDR3. Trimming pared 0 bases from V and 6 bases from J, leaving 9 bases between. Germline-derived CDR1 and CDR2 are SQVTM and ANQGSEA. The CDR3 nucleotides are TGCAGCGTTGAAGAGGGGACCCGCAATGAGCAGTTCTTC. It specifies CSVEEGTRNEQFF.

This clonotype was recorded many times. J is TRBJ1-1 and V is TRBV19; unclear D gene. Germline CDR1 LNHDA, CDR2 SQIVND (reference sequence). V was cut by 3 bases and J by 0 bases, with 8 bases left in between. The CDR3 consists of 14 residues. The CDR3 coding sequence is TGTGCCAGTAGTATCGGTCTAATGAACACTGAAGCTTTCTTT. It translates to CASSIGLMNTEAFF.

Regarding this clonotype: Possible read error: a much larger clone is one base away. The chain is built from TRBV28 and TRBJ1-5; D is perhaps TRBD1 (6 bases). Germline V gene lookup returns CDR1 MDHEN and CDR2 SYDVKM. The CDR3 contains 11 residues. CDR3 residues: CASGGNQPRHF. DNA for the CDR3: TGTGCCAGCGGGGGCAATCAGCCCCGGCATTTT.

Worth noting for this clonotype: This may be a read error, as it is one base from a much larger clone. The chain joins TRBV24-1 to TRBJ1-5; D gene unclear. Germline lookup yields CDR1 KGHDR and CDR2 SFDVKD. The CDR3 runs 16 residues. Here the CDR3 DNA reads TGTGCCACCAGTGGTCCGGGAGGCGATAGCAATCAGACCCAGCATTTT. Encoded protein: CATSGPGGDSNQTQHF.

On this clonotype: A much larger clone is a single base away; this may be a read error. This rearrangement joins TRBV12-3 or TRBV12-4 to TRBJ2-5; TRBD2 aligns across 11 bases. The CDR3 has 17 amino acids. The CDR3 reads CASSPGLAVGVQETQCF. CDR3 coding DNA: TGTGCCAGCAGCCCGGGACTAGCGGTAGGTGTCCAAGAGACCCAGTGCTTC.

The table lists this clonotype with a few counts. Lacking the conserved final phenylalanine or tryptophan, this CDR3 likely reflects a read error. The V call is TRBV12-3 or TRBV12-4, the J call TRBJ2-7; D ambiguous. V was shortened by 6 bases and J by 6 bases, with 21 bases between the two germline ends. The CDR3 runs to 15 residues. CDR3 DNA: TGTGCCAGCAGCAAACACTTCCCGGGCCCCTTCGAGCAGTACTCC. Residues: CASSKHFPGPFEQYS.

This clonotype is classed as medium-sized (0.01 to 0.1%). The rearrangement uses TRBV7-9 and TRBJ2-2; the D is unclear. With 3 bases removed from V and 0 bases from J, the gap between germline ends came to 8 bases. The CDR3 consists of 15 residues. Germline CDR1 reads SEHNR; CDR2 reads FQNEAQ (reference sequence). The CDR3 coding sequence is TGTGCCAGCAGCTTTTTTGGCGCGAACACCGGGGAGCTGTTTTTT. Translation gives CASSFFGANTGELFF.

This clonotype was detected many times. The rearrangement uses TRBV30 and TRBJ2-1, with 10 bases lining up with TRBD2. In germline, CDR1 is GTSNPN, CDR2 SVGIG (reference sequence). V lost 5 bases, J lost 9 bases, and 13 bases stayed unmatched. The CDR3 spans 15 residues. CDR3 bases: TGTGCCTGGGGGCTGGGAGCGGGAGGGCCGAGTGAGCAGTTCTTC. Translating it yields CAWGLGAGGPSEQFF.

This clonotype was picked up many times. The J gene is TRBJ1-2, the V gene TRBV29-1; a possible D gene is TRBD1 (5 bases). Trimming removed 6 bases from V and 4 bases from J, with 12 bases in between. Germline V lookup: CDR1 SQVTM, CDR2 ANQGSEA. The CDR3 contains 12 residues. The CDR3: CSVEQGLYGYTF. Here the CDR3 DNA reads TGCAGCGTAGAGCAGGGCCTCTATGGCTACACCTTC.